These 7 T cell receptor beta chains were all obtained from the same sample, sequenced in a study of cytomegalovirus exposure and HLA in healthy donors. It was with 60 Vbeta and 13 Jbeta primers that the PCR ran. This table comes from immunoSEQ multiplex PCR, and its TCRdb copy is limited to in-frame clones, with some not included. Among about 140,000 clones listed, over 60% were seen once. Sequencing was done on a sample of PBMCs. The receptors here all came from a man aged 35-49 years in good health and CMV-seronegative.

The chain joins TRBV7-6 to TRBJ2-1; 12 nucleotides align to TRBD2. Unmatched junction bases numbered 4, after V lost 1 base and J lost 6 bases. Germline V gene lookup returns CDR1 SGHVS and CDR2 FNYEAQ. The length of the CDR3 is 16 residues. DNA of the CDR3: TGTGCCAGCAGCTTAGAGCCGACTAGCGGGAGCAATGAGCAGTTCTTC. Its protein is CASSLEPTSGSNEQFF.

The chain is built from TRBV27 and TRBJ2-1, with 8 bases lining up with TRBD1. CDR1 is MNHEY, CDR2 SMNVEV, per germline (reference sequence). The CDR3 contains 16 residues. Losses at the gene ends were 4 bases for V and 2 bases for J; bases not matched to a gene: 7. The CDR3 DNA sequence: TGTGCCAGCAGTTCCGTTGGGACAGGTACCTACAATGAGCAGTTCTTC. This sequence encodes CASSSVGTGTYNEQFF.

The chain joins TRBV6-6 to TRBJ2-7; D is perhaps TRBD1 (7 bases). V lost 9 bases to trimming and J lost 1 base, with 13 bases between them. CDR3 length: 13 amino acids. Germline V lookup: CDR1 MNHNY, CDR2 SVGAGI (reference sequence). The CDR3 protein is CASTRGVSYEQYF. The CDR3 DNA sequence: TGTGCCAGTACCAGGGGGGTTTCCTACGAGCAGTACTTC.

This clone was seen only a few times. The rearrangement uses TRBV7-9 and TRBJ1-2; the match to TRBD1 covers 8 bases. This CDR3 is built from 14 residues. CDR1 and CDR2 from the germline V gene are SEHNR and FQNEAQ (reference sequence). Losses at the gene ends were 5 bases for V and 6 bases for J; bases not matched to a gene: 8. The CDR3 here is CASSQGAGGDGYTF. The CDR3 coding sequence is TGTGCCAGCAGCCAGGGGGCAGGGGGCGATGGCTACACCTTC.

In its sample, this clone was seen a few times. The chain couples TRBV21-1 to TRBJ2-5; the listed D gene, TRBD2, was not tested against the DNA. TRBV21-1 is noted as a pseudogene. The CDR3 consists of 15 residues. The CDR3 bases are TGTGCCAGCAGCCCGCTTGGGACTAATCAAGAGACCCAGTACTTC. Translating it yields CASSPLGTNQETQYF.

This rearrangement joins TRBV7-9 to TRBJ2-7; TRBD1 might be the D (6 bases). This CDR3 is 14 amino acids long. V lost 1 base to trimming and J lost 5 bases, with 12 bases between them. Germline CDR1 reads SEHNR; CDR2 reads FQNEAQ (reference sequence). CDR3 bases: TGTGCCAGCAGCTTAGGCCAGGGGTTCCACGAGCAGTACTTC. Translated, it gives CASSLGQGFHEQYF.

This sequence joins TRBV6-1 and TRBJ2-1, with unresolved D. This CDR3 region has 15 residues. Trimming removed 8 bases from V and 2 bases from J, with 16 bases in between. Per the germline V gene, CDR1 is MNHNS and CDR2 is SASEGT. CDR3 nucleotide sequence: TGTGCCAGCCCTGACGGGTCTTTTACCTACAATGAGCAGTTCTTC. Translated: CASPDGSFTYNEQFF.